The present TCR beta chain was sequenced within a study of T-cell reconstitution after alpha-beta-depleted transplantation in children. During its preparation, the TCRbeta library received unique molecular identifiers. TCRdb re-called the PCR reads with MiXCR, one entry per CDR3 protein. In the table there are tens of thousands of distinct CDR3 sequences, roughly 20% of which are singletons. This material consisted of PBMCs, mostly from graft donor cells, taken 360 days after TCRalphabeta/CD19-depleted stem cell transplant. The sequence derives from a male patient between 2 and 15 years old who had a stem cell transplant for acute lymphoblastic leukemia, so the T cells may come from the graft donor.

CDR3 in DNA: TGTGCCAGCAGTGAATATTGGAGCGGCTCCTACAATGAGCAGTTCTTC. It is translated as CASSEYWSGSYNEQFF. The chain employs TRBV25-1 and TRBJ2-1; a possible D gene is TRBD2 (5 bases). Trimming pared 0 bases from V and 0 bases from J, leaving 9 bases between. Germline CDR1 and CDR2: MGHDK and SYGVNS. The CDR3 length is 16 residues.